The present entry profiles one T cell receptor (beta chain) with its context. The antigen is unknown. This sample is part of a study of T cells in localized non-small cell lung cancer. Whole-study results and caveats: Detection in adjacent lung was observed for a median approximately 53 of the top 100 tumor clones. Heterogeneity remains possible, as sequencing covered one tumor region only. The greatest T cell clonality was found in uninvolved adjacent lung (higher than in tumor).

This CDR3 has 14 amino acids. Per germline, CDR1 KGHSH and CDR2 LQKENI. The junction had 6 bases not matched to a gene; V was cut back by 2 bases and J by 7 bases. The data were produced by immunoSEQ multiplex PCR, yet TCRdb's version contains in-frame clones alone and is incomplete. The sample consists of more than 15,000 clones, roughly 91% of them appearing once. This TCR was recovered from a male donor at least 60 years old with stage II squamous cell lung carcinoma. The chain employs TRBV18 and TRBJ2-7; 9 nucleotides agree with TRBD1. This sample comprised peripheral blood, obtained before any cancer treatment. The CDR3 protein is CASSPKGQGPEQYF. The CDR3 region has the DNA TGTGCCAGCTCACCAAAGGGACAGGGACCAGAGCAGTACTTC.